The next 14 T cell receptor beta chains were all read from a single sample in a study of cytomegalovirus exposure and HLA in healthy donors. Vbeta (60) and Jbeta (13) primers were used in the PCR. Libraries were prepared by immunoSEQ multiplex PCR; TCRdb keeps only in-frame clonotypes and omits some of them. In the table there are over 55,000 clones, 70% to 80% of which are singletons. Material: PBMCs. These receptors came from a woman aged 45 to 65 in good health and CMV-seropositive.

This clone was counted only a few times. The rearrangement joins TRBV9 to TRBJ1-4; TRBD1 might be the D (5 bases). CDR1 and CDR2 from the germline V gene are SGDLS and YYNGEE. This CDR3 comprises 15 residues. V was pared by 6 bases and J by 4 bases, with 16 bases between. For the CDR3, the DNA is TGTGCCAGCAACATGCGGGGGGACTATAATGAAAAACTGTTTTTT. Its protein is CASNMRGDYNEKLFF.

There are a few counts of this clone. This chain uses TRBV29-1 with TRBJ1-1; 8 positions match TRBD1. Trimming removed 3 bases from V and 3 bases from J; junction bases left unmatched: 18. Germline V lookup: CDR1 SQVTM, CDR2 ANQGSEA. The CDR3 has 18 residues. The CDR3 nucleotides read TGCAGCGTTGAGACCCGGACAGGGAAAGGTGAGGGGGACACTGAAGCTTTCTTT. Translated: CSVETRTGKGEGDTEAFF.

This chain joins TRBV2 and TRBJ1-1; maybe TRBD1 (5 bases). The V gene's germline CDR1 is SNHLY and CDR2 FYNNEI. The V gene lost 7 bases and the J gene lost 5 bases, with 11 bases spanning the gap. The CDR3 has 12 residues. The CDR3 nucleotides are TGTGCCAGCACCTCGGGGGGAACTGAAGCTTTCTTT. Its protein product is CASTSGGTEAFF.

This clone turned up a few times. The J gene is TRBJ2-4, the V gene TRBV28; 12 nucleotides agree with TRBD2. The trim removed 6 bases at V and 2 bases at J, leaving 23 bases unmatched. CDR1 is MDHEN, CDR2 SYDVKM, per germline. The CDR3 contains 22 residues. The CDR3 reads CASSTPWNLRLAGGPTKNIQYF. The CDR3, as DNA: TGTGCCAGCAGCACCCCTTGGAATCTCCGTCTAGCGGGGGGGCCGACCAAAAACATTCAGTACTTC.

The V and J genes are TRBV9 and TRBJ1-2; weak D call: TRBD1 (6 bases). The germline CDR1 and CDR2 sequences are SGDLS and YYNGEE. V lost 4 bases and J 8 bases, leaving 9 bases between the germline ends. This CDR3 comprises 11 residues. The CDR3 bases are TGTGCCAGCAGCAGGACAGCCGGCTACACCTTC. It translates to CASSRTAGYTF.

J is TRBJ2-5 and V is TRBV10-2, with D maybe TRBD2 (6 bases). V was trimmed by 6 bases and J by 2 bases, leaving 22 bases between them. The CDR3 has 17 amino acids. CDR1 is WSHSY and CDR2 is SAAADI in the germline V gene. The CDR3, as DNA: TGCGCCAGCAGCGTGTGGTGGGGGGTGGAGGTACAAGAGACCCAGTACTTC. Its translation: CASSVWWGVEVQETQYF.

This rearrangement joins TRBV4-3 to TRBJ2-7, with 9 bases lining up with TRBD1. CDR1 is LGHNA, CDR2 YSLEER, per germline. The junction had 7 bases not matched to a gene; V was cut back by 5 bases and J by 2 bases. CDR3 length: 15 residues. The CDR3 coding sequence is TGCGCCAGCAGCGCCTCCGGGACAGGGACCTACGAGCAGTACTTC. Translation: CASSASGTGTYEQYF.

The chain uses TRBV7-2 and TRBJ1-5, with 7 bases that match TRBD1. Germline CDR1 and CDR2: SGHTA and FQGNSA. V shed 5 bases and J 4 bases; nucleotides not matched to a gene: 11. CDR3 size: 16 residues. For the CDR3, the DNA is TGTGCCAGCAGCCGTACGACAGGGCAGGAGAATCAGCCCCAGCATTTT. Protein sequence: CASSRTTGQENQPQHF.

V is TRBV18 and J is TRBJ2-5; no clear D gene. V was cut by 5 bases and J by 5 bases, with 9 bases left in between. CDR1 is KGHSH, CDR2 LQKENI, per germline. This CDR3 contains 12 residues. CDR3 in DNA: TGTGCCAGCTCAAAAATCTTCGAGACCCAGTACTTC. Its translation is CASSKIFETQYF.

This clone has a handful of counts. The rearrangement uses TRBV7-7 and TRBJ2-5; D is possibly TRBD1 (6 bases). Germline-derived CDR1 and CDR2 are SSHAT and FNYEAQ (reference sequence). The V end was cut by 5 bases, the J end by 3 bases, with 10 bases between. This CDR3 spans 13 amino acids. The CDR3 sequence is CASSQDREETQYF. The CDR3 DNA follows: TGTGCCAGCAGCCAGGACAGAGAAGAGACCCAGTACTTC. Full variable domain (remainder filled in from reference TRBV7-7 and TRBJ2-5): GAGVSQSPRYKVTKRGQDVTLRCDPISSHATLYWYQQALGQGPEFLTYFNYEAQPDKSGLPSDRFSAERPEGSISTLTIQRTEQRDSAMYRCASSQDREETQYFGPGTRLLVL.

The rearrangement uses TRBV11-2 and TRBJ2-5, with D hard to call. CDR3 length equals 13 residues. The germline CDR1 and CDR2 sequences are SGHAT and FQNNGV. Trimming removed 3 bases at V and 5 bases at J, with 10 bases between. The CDR3 loop reads CASSLVTQETQYF. The CDR3 bases are TGTGCCAGCAGCTTGGTAACGCAGGAGACCCAGTACTTC.

This chain connects TRBV7-2 to TRBJ1-1, with TRBD1 matching over 7 bases. From germline, CDR1 is SGHTA and CDR2 FQGNSA. Trimming cost V 5 bases and J 4 bases; bases outside gene matches: 1. The CDR3 is 12 residues long. CDR3 nucleotide sequence: TGTGCCAGCAGCGAGGGGGCCACTGAAGCTTTCTTT. Encoded protein: CASSEGATEAFF.

The rearrangement joins TRBV18 to TRBJ1-6, with 9 bases fitting TRBD1. V lost 3 bases and J lost 9; bases outside the gene matches: 9. Germline V gene sequence: CDR1 KGHSH, CDR2 LQKENI. The CDR3 runs to 16 residues. CDR3 in amino acids: CASSPGGQGAGSPLHF. CDR3 in DNA: TGTGCCAGCTCACCCGGGGGACAGGGCGCAGGTTCACCCCTCCACTTT.

The chain joins TRBV30 to TRBJ1-5; 8 bases agree with TRBD1. The ends lost 3 bases at V and 4 bases at J; junction bases unmatched: 11. The length of the CDR3 is 16 residues. Germline V gives CDR1 GTSNPN, CDR2 SVGIG (reference sequence). CDR3 amino acids: CAWSQTGAMGNQPQHF. The CDR3 nucleotides read TGTGCCTGGAGCCAGACAGGGGCGATGGGAAATCAGCCCCAGCATTTT. Complete variable domain (other parts from reference TRBV30 and TRBJ1-5): SQTIHQWPATLVQPVGSPLSLECTVEGTSNPNLYWYRQAAGRGLQLLFYSVGIGQISSEVPQNLSASRPQDRQFILSSKKLLLSDSGFYLCAWSQTGAMGNQPQHFGDGTRLSIL.